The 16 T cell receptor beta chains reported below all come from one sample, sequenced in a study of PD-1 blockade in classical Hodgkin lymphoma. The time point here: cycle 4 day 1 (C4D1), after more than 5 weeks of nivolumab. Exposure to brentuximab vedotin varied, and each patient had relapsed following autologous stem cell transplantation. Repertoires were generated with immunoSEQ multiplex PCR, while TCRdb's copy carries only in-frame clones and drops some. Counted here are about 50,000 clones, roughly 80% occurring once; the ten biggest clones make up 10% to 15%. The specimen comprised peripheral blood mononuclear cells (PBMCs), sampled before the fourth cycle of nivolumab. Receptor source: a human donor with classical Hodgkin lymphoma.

The DNA for the CDR3 is TGTGCCAGCAGTGATGGGGGCTCCTACAATGAGCAGTTCTTC. Encoded protein: CASSDGGSYNEQFF. The chain uses TRBV2 and TRBJ2-1; D possibly uses TRBD1 or TRBD2 (5 bases each). The CDR3 covers 14 residues. Trimming stripped 3 bases from V and 0 bases from J, with 6 bases between. Germline V gene lookup returns CDR1 SNHLY and CDR2 FYNNEI.

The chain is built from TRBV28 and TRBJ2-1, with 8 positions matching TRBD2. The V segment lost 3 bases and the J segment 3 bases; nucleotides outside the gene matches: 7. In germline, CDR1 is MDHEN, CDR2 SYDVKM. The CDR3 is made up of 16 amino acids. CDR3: CASSFSVAGFYNEQFF. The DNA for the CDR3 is TGTGCCAGCAGTTTCAGTGTAGCGGGATTCTACAATGAGCAGTTCTTC.

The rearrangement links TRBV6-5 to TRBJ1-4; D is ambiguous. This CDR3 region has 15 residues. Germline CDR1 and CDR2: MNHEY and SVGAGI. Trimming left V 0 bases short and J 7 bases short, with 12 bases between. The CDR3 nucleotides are TGTGCCAGCAGTTACTCGGAGGCGACCAGTGAAAAACTGTTTTTT. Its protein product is CASSYSEATSEKLFF.

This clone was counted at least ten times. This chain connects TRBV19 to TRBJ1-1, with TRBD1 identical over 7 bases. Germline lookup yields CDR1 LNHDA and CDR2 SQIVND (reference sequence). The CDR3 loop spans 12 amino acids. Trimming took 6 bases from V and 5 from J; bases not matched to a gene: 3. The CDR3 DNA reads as TGTGCCAGTAGCTACAGGGGAACTGAAGCTTTCTTT. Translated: CASSYRGTEAFF.

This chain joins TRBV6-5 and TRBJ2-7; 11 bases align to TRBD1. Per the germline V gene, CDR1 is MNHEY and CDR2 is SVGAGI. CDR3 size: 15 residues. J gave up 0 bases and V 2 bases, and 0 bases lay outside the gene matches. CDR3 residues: CASSYGTGGSYEQYF. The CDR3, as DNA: TGTGCCAGCAGTTACGGGACAGGGGGCTCCTACGAGCAGTACTTC.

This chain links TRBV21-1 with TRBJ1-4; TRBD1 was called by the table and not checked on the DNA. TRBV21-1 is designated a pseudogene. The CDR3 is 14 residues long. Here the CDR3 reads CASSRKQANEKLFF. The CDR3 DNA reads TGTGCCAGCAGCAGGAAACAGGCTAATGAAAAACTGTTTTTT.

CDR3 region: CASSLWRQNTGELFF. CDR3 bases: TGTGCCAGCAGTTTATGGCGTCAGAACACCGGGGAGCTGTTTTTT. The V and J genes are TRBV28 and TRBJ2-2; D is unclear. Germline V gene sequence: CDR1 MDHEN, CDR2 SYDVKM. The CDR3 has 15 amino acids. Trimming took off 0 bases at V and 1 base at J, with 6 bases between the two ends.

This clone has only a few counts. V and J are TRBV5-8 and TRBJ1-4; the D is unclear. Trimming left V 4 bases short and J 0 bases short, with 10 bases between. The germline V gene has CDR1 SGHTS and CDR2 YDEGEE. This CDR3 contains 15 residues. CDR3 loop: CASSMWTTTNEKLFF. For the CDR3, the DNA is TGTGCCAGCAGCATGTGGACGACAACTAATGAAAAACTGTTTTTT.

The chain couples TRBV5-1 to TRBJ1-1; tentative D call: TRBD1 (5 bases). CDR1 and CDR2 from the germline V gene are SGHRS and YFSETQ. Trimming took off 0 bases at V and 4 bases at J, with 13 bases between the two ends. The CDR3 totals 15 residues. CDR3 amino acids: CASSLEHPGVTEAFF. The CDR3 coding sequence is TGCGCCAGCAGCTTGGAACATCCGGGGGTCACTGAAGCTTTCTTT.

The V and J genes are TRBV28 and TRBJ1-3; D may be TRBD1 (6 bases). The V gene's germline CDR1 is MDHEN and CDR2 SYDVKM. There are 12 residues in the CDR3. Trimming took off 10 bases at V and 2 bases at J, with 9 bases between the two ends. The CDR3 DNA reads TGTGCCACCACAGGGACTGGAAACACCATATATTTT. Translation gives CATTGTGNTIYF. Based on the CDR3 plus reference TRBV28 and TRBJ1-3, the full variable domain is DVKVTQSSRYLVKRTGEKVFLECVQDMDHENMFWYRQDPGLGLRLIYFSYDVKMKEKGDIPEGYSVSREKKERFSLILESASTNQTSMYLCATTGTGNTIYFGEGSWLTVV.

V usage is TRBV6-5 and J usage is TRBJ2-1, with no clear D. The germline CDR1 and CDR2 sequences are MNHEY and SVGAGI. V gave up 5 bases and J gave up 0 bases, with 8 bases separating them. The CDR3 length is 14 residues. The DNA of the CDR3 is TGTGCCAGCAGTATGGAGTACTCCTACAATGAGCAGTTCTTC. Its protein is CASSMEYSYNEQFF.

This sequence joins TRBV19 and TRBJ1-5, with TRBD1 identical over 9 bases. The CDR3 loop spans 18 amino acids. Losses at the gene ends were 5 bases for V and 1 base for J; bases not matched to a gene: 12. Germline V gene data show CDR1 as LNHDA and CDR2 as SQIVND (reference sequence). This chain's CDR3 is CASSLRQGDKKSNQPQHF. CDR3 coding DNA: TGTGCCAGTAGTCTAAGACAGGGGGACAAGAAAAGCAATCAGCCCCAGCATTTT.

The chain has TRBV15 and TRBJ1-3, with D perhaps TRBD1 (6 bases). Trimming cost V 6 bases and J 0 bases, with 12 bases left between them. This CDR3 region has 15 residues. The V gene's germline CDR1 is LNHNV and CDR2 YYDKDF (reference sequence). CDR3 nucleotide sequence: TGTGCCACCAGTACAGGGTCAAGCTCTGGAAACACCATATATTTT. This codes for CATSTGSSSGNTIYF. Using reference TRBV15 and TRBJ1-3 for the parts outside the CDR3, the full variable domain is DAMVIQNPRYQVTQFGKPVTLSCSQTLNHNVMYWYQQKSSQAPKLLFHYYDKDFNNEADTPDNFQSRRPNTSFCFLDIRSPGLGDTAMYLCATSTGSSSGNTIYFGEGSWLTVV.

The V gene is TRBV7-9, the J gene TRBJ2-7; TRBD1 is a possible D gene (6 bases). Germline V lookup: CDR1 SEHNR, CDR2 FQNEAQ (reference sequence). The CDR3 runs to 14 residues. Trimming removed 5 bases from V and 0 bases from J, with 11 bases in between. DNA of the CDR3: TGTGCCAGCAGCCCCACAGGGATCTCCTACGAGCAGTACTTC. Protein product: CASSPTGISYEQYF. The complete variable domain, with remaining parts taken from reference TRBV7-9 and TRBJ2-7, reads DTGVSQNPRHKITKRGQNVTFRCDPISEHNRLYWYRQTLGQGPEFLTYFQNEAQLEKSRLLSDRFSAERPKGSFSTLEIQRTEQGDSAMYLCASSPTGISYEQYFGPGTRLTVT.

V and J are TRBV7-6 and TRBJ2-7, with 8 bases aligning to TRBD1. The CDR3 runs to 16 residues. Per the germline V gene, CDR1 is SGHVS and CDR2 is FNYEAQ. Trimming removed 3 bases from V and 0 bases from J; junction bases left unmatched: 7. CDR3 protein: CASSLNRDRSSYEQYF. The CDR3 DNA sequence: TGTGCCAGCAGCTTGAACCGGGACAGGAGCTCCTACGAGCAGTACTTC.

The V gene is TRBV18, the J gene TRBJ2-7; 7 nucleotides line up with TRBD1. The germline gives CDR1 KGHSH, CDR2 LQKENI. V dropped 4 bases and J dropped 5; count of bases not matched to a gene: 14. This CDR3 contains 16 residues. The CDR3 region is CASSQPTGNIIHEQYF. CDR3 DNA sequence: TGTGCCAGCTCACAACCGACAGGGAACATCATCCACGAGCAGTACTTC. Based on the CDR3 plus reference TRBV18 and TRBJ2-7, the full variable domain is NAGVMQNPRHLVRRRGQEARLRCSPMKGHSHVYWYRQLPEEGLKFMVYLQKENIIDESGMPKERFSAEFPKEGPSILRIQQVVRGDSAAYFCASSQPTGNIIHEQYFGPGTRLTVT.